This T cell receptor beta chain is from a study of T cell responses to AZD1222 COVID-19 vaccine. Study findings and constraints: Every sample of the repertoires postdated the peak T cell response. Among vaccine-associated CD4 TCRs, coverage spanned spike, with dominance at 160-218 and 743-854. It should be noted that donors were predominantly white British and more often female, and clonal diversity was possibly underestimated.

V shed 5 bases and J shed 10 bases, with 12 bases lying between them. This CDR3 is 13 amino acids long. Using immunoSEQ multiplex PCR, the repertoire was profiled, and TCRdb retains in-frame clones only, with some absent. The sample has roughly 120,000 clones; less than 90% are singletons. On this clone itself: As yet, its antigen is unknown.

The rearrangement joins TRBV12-3 or TRBV12-4 to TRBJ1-6; D gene uncertain. The source of this sequence is an adult in good health. The starting material was peripheral blood, obtained on day 0 of AZD1222 vaccination. The CDR3 sequence: CASSTSTFSPLHF. The CDR3 DNA follows: TGTGCCAGCAGTACCTCGACCTTCTCACCCCTCCACTTT.